Shown below are 9 T cell receptor beta chains from a single sample sequenced in a study of T-cell reconstitution after alpha-beta-depleted transplantation in children. Library preparation (for TCRbeta) was performed with unique molecular identifiers. TCRdb ran MiXCR on the PCR reads and lists one entry per CDR3 protein. The data contain hundreds of thousands of distinct CDR3 sequences, about 23% of them seen just once; the ten biggest clones take up roughly an eighth. Here the sequenced sample was PBMCs, mostly from graft donor cells, taken 360 days after TCRalphabeta/CD19-depleted stem cell transplant. The origin of the receptors is a boy younger than two who had a stem cell transplant for acute myeloid leukemia, so the T cells may come from the graft donor.

The chain couples TRBV7-2 to TRBJ2-3, with 8 positions matching TRBD2. Per germline, CDR1 SGHTA and CDR2 FQGNSA. V gave up 5 bases and J gave up 7 bases; unmatched junction bases: 14. This CDR3 spans 16 amino acids. The CDR3 reads CASSPTLAGGTNTQYF. CDR3 nucleotides: TGTGCCAGCAGCCCTACGCTGGCGGGGGGCACCAATACGCAGTATTTT.

The chain combines TRBV5-1 with TRBJ1-1; no clear D. The CDR3 spans 14 residues. Germline assignment: CDR1 SGHRS and CDR2 YFSETQ. V lost 2 bases and J lost 4, with 12 bases in between. As DNA, the CDR3 is TGCGCCAGCAGCTTATCGGGAGGGAGCACTGAAGCTTTCTTT. Translation: CASSLSGGSTEAFF.

A few counts support this clonotype. This chain's CDR3 is CASSFGLGTDTQYF. The CDR3 DNA reads TGTGCCAGCAGCTTCGGACTGGGGACAGATACGCAGTATTTT. This chain links TRBV9 with TRBJ2-3; TRBD2 is a possible D gene (5 bases). V lost 4 bases, J lost 3 bases, and 12 bases lay in between. This CDR3 spans 14 amino acids. CDR1 is SGDLS and CDR2 is YYNGEE in the germline V gene.

This clonotype has a handful of counts. This chain connects TRBV20-1 to TRBJ1-1, with D maybe TRBD1 (5 bases). CDR3 length: 14 amino acids. CDR1 and CDR2 from the germline V gene are DFQATT and SNEGSKA (reference sequence). The V gene lost 0 bases and the J gene lost 1 base, with 9 bases spanning the gap. CDR3 protein: CSARDLGANTEAFF. DNA of the CDR3: TGCAGTGCTAGAGATCTAGGGGCGAACACTGAAGCTTTCTTT.

The rearrangement joins TRBV15 to TRBJ2-3; D might be TRBD1 (6 bases). The CDR3 totals 16 residues. Germline CDR1 is LNHNV and CDR2 is YYDKDF (reference sequence). The V end was cut by 7 bases, the J end by 2 bases, with 19 bases between. CDR3 coding DNA: TGTGCCACCACCAAAAGGGGGACGGGTATCACAGATACGCAGTATTTT. Translating it yields CATTKRGTGITDTQYF.

This clonotype turned up a few times. V is TRBV12-3 or TRBV12-4 and J is TRBJ2-1; 9 bases line up with TRBD2. CDR3 length: 15 amino acids. The V segment lost 8 bases and the J segment 5 bases; nucleotides outside the gene matches: 10. The CDR3 nucleotides are TGTGCCAGCCAAGTAAGCGGGGGGCGAGACAATGAGCAGTTCTTC. This encodes CASQVSGGRDNEQFF.

This chain connects TRBV7-9 to TRBJ2-1; no definite D call. Between the trimmed V and J ends, which lost 5 bases and 0 bases, there was a span of 14 bases. This CDR3 contains 16 residues. CDR1 is SEHNR, CDR2 FQNEAQ, per germline (reference sequence). The CDR3 DNA follows: TGTGCCAGCAGCCCCCTTTACACGAGCTCCTACAATGAGCAGTTCTTC. Translation gives CASSPLYTSSYNEQFF.

This clonotype was observed a few times. The chain links TRBV7-2 to TRBJ2-1; weak D call: TRBD2 (5 bases). With 0 bases removed from V and 10 bases from J, the gap between germline ends came to 19 bases. The length of the CDR3 is 16 residues. Germline V gene lookup returns CDR1 SGHTA and CDR2 FQGNSA. CDR3 coding DNA: TGTGCCAGCAGCTTAGCGGCGGACGGAGGCCCACGGGAGCAGTTCTTC. Translating it yields CASSLAADGGPREQFF. The full variable domain, its missing parts supplied by reference TRBV7-2 and TRBJ2-1, is GAGVSQSPSNKVTEKGKDVELRCDPISGHTALYWYRQSLGQGLEFLIYFQGNSAPDKSGLPSDRFSAERTGGSVSTLTIQRTQQEDSAVYLCASSLAADGGPREQFFGPGTRLTVL.

The gene calls are TRBV7-8 and TRBJ2-7; a possible D gene is TRBD1 (5 bases). V gave up 6 bases and J gave up 4 bases, with 16 bases separating them. CDR1 and CDR2 from the germline V gene are SGHVS and FQNEAQ. There are 14 residues in the CDR3. CDR3 loop: CASRIAGRYYEQYV. In DNA form, the CDR3 reads TGTGCCAGCAGGATCGCAGGGCGTTATTACGAGCAGTACGTC.